The 5 T cell receptor beta chains below all came from one sample that was sequenced in a study of T cell repertoires in cytomegalovirus infection. The antigens for these receptors are not known. Each CDR3 protein gets one entry after TCRdb re-called the reads with MiXCR. The sample lists some 560,000 distinct CDR3 sequences; almost 40% were seen once. Sample: cultured PBMCs, taken from culture after CMV antigen stimulation. These TCRs come from a human donor in good health (CMV status not recorded). Some clones in this sample may be carry-over from other donors' samples.

This chain uses TRBV11-1 with TRBJ2-5, with D possibly called TRBD1 or TRBD2 (5 bases each). V lost 5 bases to trimming and J lost 0 bases, with 13 bases between them. CDR1 SGHAT and CDR2 FQDESV come from the germline V gene (reference sequence). The CDR3 consists of 15 residues. The DNA for the CDR3 is TGTGCCAGCAGCATCGGGACCCAGTACCAAGAGACCCAGTACTTC. Translated, it gives CASSIGTQYQETQYF.

J is TRBJ1-6 and V is TRBV7-9, with D perhaps TRBD1 (5 bases). Germline lookup yields CDR1 SEHNR and CDR2 FQNEAQ (reference sequence). V lost 5 bases and J lost 6, with 14 bases in between. This CDR3 is 15 amino acids long. The CDR3 loop is CASSPRRGTNSPLHF. The DNA for the CDR3 is TGTGCCAGCAGCCCGAGGAGGGGTACTAATTCACCCCTCCACTTT.

The V call is TRBV5-6, the J call TRBJ2-1; a weak D match, TRBD1 (6 bases). Germline V gene lookup returns CDR1 SGHDT and CDR2 YYEEEE. V shed 2 bases and J shed 9 bases, with 9 bases lying between them. This CDR3 has 12 amino acids. The CDR3 reads CASSLQGSEQFF. CDR3 DNA sequence: TGTGCCAGCAGCTTACAGGGAAGTGAGCAGTTCTTC.

The chain links TRBV20-1 to TRBJ1-1; a weak D match, TRBD1 (5 bases). Germline V gene lookup returns CDR1 DFQATT and CDR2 SNEGSKA (reference sequence). The CDR3 is 11 amino acids. Trimming cost V 6 bases and J 10 bases, with 15 bases left between them. The CDR3: CSARQSWVAFF. CDR3 nucleotides: TGCAGTGCAAGACAGAGCTGGGTAGCTTTCTTT.

This clonotype was seen a few times. This chain joins TRBV19 and TRBJ1-5; D call uncertain. CDR1 and CDR2 from the germline V gene are LNHDA and SQIVND (reference sequence). V dropped 3 bases and J dropped 4 bases, with 16 bases sitting between them. This CDR3 has 16 amino acids. CDR3 residues: CASSISFGPLNQPQHF. CDR3 coding DNA: TGTGCCAGTAGTATCTCATTTGGGCCTCTAAATCAGCCCCAGCATTTT.